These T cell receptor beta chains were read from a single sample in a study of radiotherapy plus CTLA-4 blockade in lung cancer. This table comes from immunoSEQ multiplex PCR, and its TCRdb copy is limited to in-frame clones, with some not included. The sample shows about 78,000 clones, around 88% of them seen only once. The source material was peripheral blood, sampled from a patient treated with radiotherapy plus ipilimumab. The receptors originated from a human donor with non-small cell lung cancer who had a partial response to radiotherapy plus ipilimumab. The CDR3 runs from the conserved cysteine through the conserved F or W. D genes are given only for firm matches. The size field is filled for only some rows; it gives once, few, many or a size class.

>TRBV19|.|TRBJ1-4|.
TGTGCCAGTAGTCCGGGACACAGCAATGAAAAACTGTTTTTT
CASSPGHSNEKLFF
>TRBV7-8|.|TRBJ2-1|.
TGTGCCAGCAGCTTAGCGACAGGTTATGAGCAGTTCTTC
CASSLATGYEQFF
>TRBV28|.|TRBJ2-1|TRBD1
TGTGCCAGCAGCCCCCCAAGGGGTAGGGGGCGGCGCGACCTTCACTTCTTC
CASSPPRGRGRRDLHFF
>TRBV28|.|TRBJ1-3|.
TGTGCCAGCAGTTGGAACCGTCTAGGGGTTTCCGGAAACACCATATATTTT
CASSWNRLGVSGNTIYF
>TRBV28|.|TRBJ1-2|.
TGTGCCAGCACTACCCCCCAGGACTATGGCTACACCTTC
CASTTPQDYGYTF
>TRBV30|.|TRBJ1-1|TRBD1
TGTGCCTGGACGAGTAAACGGGGGACAGGGAATACTGAAGCTTTCTTT
CAWTSKRGTGNTEAFF
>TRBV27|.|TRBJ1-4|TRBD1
TGTGCCAGCGCGGACAGGGATTCAACTAATGAAAAACTGTTTTTT
CASADRDSTNEKLFF
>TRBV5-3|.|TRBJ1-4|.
TGTGCCAGAAGCAGTGGCGGGGGCCTTAATGAAAAACTGTTTTTT
CARSSGGGLNEKLFF
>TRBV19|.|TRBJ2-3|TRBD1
TGTGCCAGTAGTTGGGGACAGATAATCACAGATACGCAGTATTTT
CASSWGQIITDTQYF
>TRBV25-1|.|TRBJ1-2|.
TGTGCCAGCAGCGGGTCAATTGTACTCGGCTACACCTTC
CASSGSIVLGYTF
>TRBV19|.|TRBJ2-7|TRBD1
TGTGCCAGTAGCCGGACAGGGAAAACTTACGAGCAGTACTTC
CASSRTGKTYEQYF
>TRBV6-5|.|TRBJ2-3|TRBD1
TGTGCCTGCAGTTCCCCGGGACAGGGGAAGAGAGATACGCAGTATTTT
CACSSPGQGKRDTQYF
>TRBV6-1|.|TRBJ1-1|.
TGTGCCATCCTACCTTCAGTAACTACAACCCCTGAAGCTTTCTTT
CAILPSVTTTPEAFF
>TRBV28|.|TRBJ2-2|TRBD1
TGTGCCAGCAACCCGGGACAGGGCGGAACCGGGGAGCTGTTTTTT
CASNPGQGGTGELFF
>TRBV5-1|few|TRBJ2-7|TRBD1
TGCGCCAGCAGCGAGGGACAGGGGGCAGCAGACGAGCAGTACTTC
CASSEGQGAADEQYF
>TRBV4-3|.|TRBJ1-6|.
TGCGCCAGCAGCCCCGGTATAGAGAGTTCACCCCTCCACTTT
CASSPGIESSPLHF
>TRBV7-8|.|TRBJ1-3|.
TGTGCCAGCAGCTTGAGTCGCAGAAACACCATATATTTT
CASSLSRRNTIYF
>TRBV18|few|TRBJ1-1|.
TGTGCCAGCTCACCACTGGGAGGGTCCGAAACTTTCTTT
CASSPLGGSETFF
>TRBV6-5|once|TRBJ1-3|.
TGTGCCAGCAGTTACTTCAGCTCTGGAAACACCATATATTTT
CASSYFSSGNTIYF
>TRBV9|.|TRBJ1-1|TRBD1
TGTGCCAGCAGCGTCGCGGACAGGTTTGACACTGAAGCTTTCTTT
CASSVADRFDTEAFF
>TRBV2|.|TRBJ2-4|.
TGTGCCAGCAGTGAAGAAGGCGGGATAAACATTCAGTACTTC
CASSEEGGINIQYF
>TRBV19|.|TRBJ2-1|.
TGTGCCAGTAGTGCACTAGCCACCAATGAGCAGTTCTTC
CASSALATNEQFF
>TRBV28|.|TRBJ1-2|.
TGTGCCAGCAGTTTACAGACAGACTATGGCTACACCTTC
CASSLQTDYGYTF
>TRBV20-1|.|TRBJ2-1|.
TGCAGTGCTTCTGACAATGAGCAGTTCTTC
CSASDNEQFF
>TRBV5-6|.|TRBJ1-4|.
TGTGCCAGCAGCCCGAAGCCAAATGAAAAACTGTTTTTT
CASSPKPNEKLFF
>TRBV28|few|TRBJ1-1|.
TGTGCCAGCAGTTTAACGTTAGGGGCCACTGAAGCTTTCTTT
CASSLTLGATEAFF
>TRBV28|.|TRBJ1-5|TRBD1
TGTGCCAGCAGCCAGGGGGAGATTCAGCCCCAGCATTTT
CASSQGEIQPQHF
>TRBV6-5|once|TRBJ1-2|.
TGTGCCAGCAGTGAACGTGACAGGACCTATGGCTACACCTTC
CASSERDRTYGYTF
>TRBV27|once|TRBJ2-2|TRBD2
TGTGCCAGCAGTGAGAGCGGGAGGCTGAACACCGGGGAGCTGTTTTTT
CASSESGRLNTGELFF
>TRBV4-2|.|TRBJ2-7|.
TGTGCCAGCAGCCAAGGATGGAGGGCGACCTACGAGCAGTACTTC
CASSQGWRATYEQYF
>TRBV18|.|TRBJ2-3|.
TGTGCCAGCTCACCAACGACAGACACAGATACGCAGTATTTT
CASSPTTDTDTQYF
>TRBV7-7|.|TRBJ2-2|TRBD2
TGTGCTAGCAGCCAAGCGGCTAGCGGGAGTAGCGGGGAGCTGTTTTTT
CASSQAASGSSGELFF
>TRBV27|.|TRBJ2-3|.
TGTGCCAGCAGCTGGGGCAGCACAGATACGCAGTATTTT
CASSWGSTDTQYF
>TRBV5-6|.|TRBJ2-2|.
TGTGCCAGCAGCTTGGTACAGGCAGACACCGGGGAGCTGTTTTTT
CASSLVQADTGELFF
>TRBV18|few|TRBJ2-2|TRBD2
TGTGCCAGCTCACCACCGGGGGGGAGCAGCACCGGGGAGCTGTTTTTT
CASSPPGGSSTGELFF
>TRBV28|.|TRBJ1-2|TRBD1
TGTGCCAGCAGTTTCCTTCACGAGAGACAGGGGAGAGGCTACACCTTC
CASSFLHERQGRGYTF
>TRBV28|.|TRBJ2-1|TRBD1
TGTGCCAGCATCGCGATGGGACAGCTGCCCTACAATGAGCAGTTCTTC
CASIAMGQLPYNEQFF
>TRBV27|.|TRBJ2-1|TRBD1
TGTGCCAGCAGGCCAAGTCGGACAGGGGGTGGCAATGAGCAGTTCTTC
CASRPSRTGGGNEQFF
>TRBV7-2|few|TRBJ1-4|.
TGTGCCAGCAGCCCCTTCAATCCGGGTTCGGGGGAAAAACTGTTTTTT
CASSPFNPGSGEKLFF
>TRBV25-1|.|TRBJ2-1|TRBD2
TGTGCCAGCAGTGAATCAGGGCCTAGCGGGTACTACAATGAGCAGTTCTTC
CASSESGPSGYYNEQFF
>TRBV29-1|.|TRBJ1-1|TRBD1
TGCAGCGTTGTGACCCAGGGGGTGAACACTGAAGCTTTCTTT
CSVVTQGVNTEAFF
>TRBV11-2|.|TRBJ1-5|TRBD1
TGTGCCAGCAGCAAAGGGACAGGGAAGAGCAATCAGCCCCAGCATTTT
CASSKGTGKSNQPQHF
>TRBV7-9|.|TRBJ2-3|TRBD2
TGTGCCAGCAGCCCCGGGGGGGATACGCAGTATTTT
CASSPGGDTQYF
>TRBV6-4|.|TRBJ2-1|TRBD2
TGTGCCAGCAGCGCGAACCTACTAGCGGGAGAGGGTAATGAGCAGTTCTTC
CASSANLLAGEGNEQFF
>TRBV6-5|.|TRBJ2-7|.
TGTGCCAGCAGTTACGTGGGAGAGCGCAACGAGCAGTACTTC
CASSYVGERNEQYF
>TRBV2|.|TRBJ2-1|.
TGTGCCAGCACGGCGTCGGGTGAGCAGTTCTTC
CASTASGEQFF
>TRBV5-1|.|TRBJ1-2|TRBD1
TGCGCCAGCAGCTTGGCCGGGCAGGGGGCCCATGGCTACACCTTC
CASSLAGQGAHGYTF